This T cell receptor beta chain was captured in a study of T cells in Graves' hyperthyroidism and ophthalmopathy. Between the trimmed V and J ends, which lost 4 bases and 0 bases, there was a span of 12 bases. This CDR3 spans 16 amino acids. The germline CDR1 and CDR2 sequences are LGHDT and YNNKEL (reference sequence). RNA transcripts were the template for amplifying TCR beta CDR3 regions. Using the HTBI primer set, a first-round RT-PCR was run on the TCR CDR3. TCRdb analysed the multiplex PCR reads with MiXCR anew, one entry per CDR3 protein. The repertoire holds over 650,000 distinct CDR3 sequences, with about a sixth as singletons.

This chain joins TRBV3-1 and TRBJ1-4; no firm D call. The source is a young man with Graves' hyperthyroidism. The specimen sequenced was blood. DNA for the CDR3: TGTGCCAGCAGCCTCGGTGAAGTGTCAACTAATGAAAAACTGTTTTTT. Amino acid sequence: CASSLGEVSTNEKLFF.